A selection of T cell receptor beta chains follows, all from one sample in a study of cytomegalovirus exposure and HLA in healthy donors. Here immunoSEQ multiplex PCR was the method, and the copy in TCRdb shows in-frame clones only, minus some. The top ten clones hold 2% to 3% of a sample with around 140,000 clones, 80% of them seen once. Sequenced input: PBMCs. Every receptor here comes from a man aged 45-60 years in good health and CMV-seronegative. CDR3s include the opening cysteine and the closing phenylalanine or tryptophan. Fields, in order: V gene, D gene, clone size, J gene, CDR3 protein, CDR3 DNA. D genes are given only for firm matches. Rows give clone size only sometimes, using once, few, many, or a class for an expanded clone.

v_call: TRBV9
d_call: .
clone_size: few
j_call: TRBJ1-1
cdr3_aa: CASSARGGGWTEAFF
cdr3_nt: TGTGCCAGCAGCGCCCGGGGAGGGGGGTGGACTGAAGCTTTCTTT

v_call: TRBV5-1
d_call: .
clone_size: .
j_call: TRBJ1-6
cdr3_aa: CASSSTSSYNSPLHF
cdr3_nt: TGCGCCAGCAGTTCGACAAGCTCCTATAATTCACCCCTCCACTTT

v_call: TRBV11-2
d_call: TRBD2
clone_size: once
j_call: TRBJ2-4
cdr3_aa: CASSLAGGSPFGKNIQYF
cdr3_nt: TGTGCCAGCAGCTTAGCGGGGGGGTCCCCTTTTGGCAAAAACATTCAGTACTTC

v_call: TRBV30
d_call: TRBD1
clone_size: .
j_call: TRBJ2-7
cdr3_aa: CAWSAPGTDEQYF
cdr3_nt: TGTGCCTGGAGTGCCCCCGGGACAGACGAGCAGTACTTC

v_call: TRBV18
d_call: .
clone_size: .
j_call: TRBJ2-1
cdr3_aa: CASSLGQDNEQFF
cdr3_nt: TGTGCCAGCTCGCTCGGACAAGACAATGAGCAGTTCTTC

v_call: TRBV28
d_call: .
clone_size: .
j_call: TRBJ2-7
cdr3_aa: CASSLLGANYEQYF
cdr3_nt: TGTGCCAGCAGTTTACTGGGGGCGAACTACGAGCAGTACTTC

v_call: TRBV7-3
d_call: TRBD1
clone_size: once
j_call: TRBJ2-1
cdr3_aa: CASSLTGQAQYNEQFF
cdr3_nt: TGTGCCAGCAGCTTAACGGGACAGGCCCAATACAATGAGCAGTTCTTC

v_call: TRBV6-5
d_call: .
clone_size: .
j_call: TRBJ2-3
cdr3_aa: CASSMRRGDTQYF
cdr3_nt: TGTGCCAGCAGTATGAGGCGGGGCGATACGCAGTATTTT

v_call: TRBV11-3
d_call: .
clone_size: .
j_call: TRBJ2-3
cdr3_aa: CASSLGPRATDTQYF
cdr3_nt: TGTGCCAGCAGCTTAGGGCCGAGGGCCACAGATACGCAGTATTTT

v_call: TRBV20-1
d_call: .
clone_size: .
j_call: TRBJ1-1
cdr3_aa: CSASMGQKAFF
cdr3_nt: TGCAGTGCTAGTATGGGACAAAAAGCTTTCTTT

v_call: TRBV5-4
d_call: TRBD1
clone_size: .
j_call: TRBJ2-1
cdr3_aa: CASSFGTGHNEQFF
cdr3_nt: TGTGCCAGCAGCTTCGGGACAGGGCACAATGAGCAGTTCTTC

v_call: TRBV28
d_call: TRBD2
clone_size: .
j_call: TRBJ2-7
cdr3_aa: CASPGPGLAGGLQYF
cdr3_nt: TGTGCCAGCCCAGGGCCGGGACTAGCGGGGGGGCTGCAGTACTTC

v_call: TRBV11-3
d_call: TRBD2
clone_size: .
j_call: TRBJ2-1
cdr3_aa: CASSLGSSGRYNEQFF
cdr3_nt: TGTGCCAGCAGCCTAGGGTCTAGCGGGAGGTACAATGAGCAGTTCTTC

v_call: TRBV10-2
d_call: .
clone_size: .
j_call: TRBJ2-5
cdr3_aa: CASTPAGETQYF
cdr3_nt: TGCGCCAGCACCCCTGCCGGGGAGACCCAGTACTTC

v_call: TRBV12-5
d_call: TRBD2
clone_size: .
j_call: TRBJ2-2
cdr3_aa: CASGLVPGGNTGELFF
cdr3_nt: TGTGCTAGTGGTTTGGTACCGGGAGGGAACACCGGGGAGCTGTTTTTT

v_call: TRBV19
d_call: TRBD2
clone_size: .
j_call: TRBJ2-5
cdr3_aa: CASSIDTRGGGTQYF
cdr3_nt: TGTGCCAGTAGTATAGATACCCGGGGGGGCGGGACCCAGTACTTC

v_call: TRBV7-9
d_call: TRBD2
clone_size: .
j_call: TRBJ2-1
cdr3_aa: CASSLSGSSYNEQFF
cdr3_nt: TGTGCCAGCAGCCTTAGCGGGAGCTCCTACAATGAGCAGTTCTTC

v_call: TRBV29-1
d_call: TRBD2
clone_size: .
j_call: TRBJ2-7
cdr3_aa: CSVEVAGTTYEQYF
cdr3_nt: TGCAGCGTTGAAGTAGCAGGGACTACCTACGAGCAGTACTTC

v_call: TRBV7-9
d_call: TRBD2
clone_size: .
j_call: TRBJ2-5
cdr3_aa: CASSRILQREKAETQYF
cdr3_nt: TGTGCCAGCAGCCGAATACTACAGCGGGAAAAGGCGGAGACCCAGTACTTC

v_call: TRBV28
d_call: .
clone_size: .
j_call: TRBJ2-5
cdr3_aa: CASNARGSGSQETQYF
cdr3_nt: TGTGCCAGCAACGCTCGGGGGTCGGGGTCCCAAGAGACCCAGTACTTC

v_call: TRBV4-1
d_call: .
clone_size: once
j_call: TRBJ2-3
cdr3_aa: CASSQDNVGTSTDTQYF
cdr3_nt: TGCGCCAGCAGCCAAGATAATGTGGGGACTAGCACAGATACGCAGTATTTT

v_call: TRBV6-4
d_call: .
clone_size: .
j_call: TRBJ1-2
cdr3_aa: CASSDDPSGGYTF
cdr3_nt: TGTGCCAGCAGTGACGACCCTAGTGGGGGCTACACCTTC

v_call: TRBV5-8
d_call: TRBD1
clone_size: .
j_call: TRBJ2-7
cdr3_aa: CASSFRDRRDYEQYF
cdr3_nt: TGTGCCAGCAGCTTCCGGGACAGGAGAGACTACGAGCAGTACTTC

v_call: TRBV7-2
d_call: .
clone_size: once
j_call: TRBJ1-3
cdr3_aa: CASSYIASGNTIYF
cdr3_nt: TGTGCCAGCAGCTACATAGCCTCTGGAAACACCATATATTTT

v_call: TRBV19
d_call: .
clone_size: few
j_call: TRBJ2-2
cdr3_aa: CASSMGRWAGELFF
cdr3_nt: TGTGCCAGTAGTATGGGGAGGTGGGCCGGGGAGCTGTTTTTT

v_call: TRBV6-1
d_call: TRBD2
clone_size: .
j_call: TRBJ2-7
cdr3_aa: CASRPTSGFSYEQYF
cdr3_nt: TGTGCCAGCAGACCGACTAGCGGGTTCTCCTACGAGCAGTACTTC

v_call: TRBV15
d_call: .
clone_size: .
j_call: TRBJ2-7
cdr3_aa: CATSRDNLYEQYF
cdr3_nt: TGTGCCACCAGCAGAGATAATCTCTACGAGCAGTACTTC

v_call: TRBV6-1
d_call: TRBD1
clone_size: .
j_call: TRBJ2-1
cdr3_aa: CASLRPGQGSDEQFF
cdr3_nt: TGTGCCAGCCTAAGGCCGGGACAGGGATCGGATGAGCAGTTCTTC

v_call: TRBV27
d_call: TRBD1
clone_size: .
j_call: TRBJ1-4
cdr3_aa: CASRLWGTAEKLFF
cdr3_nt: TGTGCCAGCAGATTATGGGGGACAGCTGAAAAACTGTTTTTT

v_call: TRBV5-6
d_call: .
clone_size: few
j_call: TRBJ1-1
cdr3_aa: CASSLESNTEAFF
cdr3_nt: TGTGCCAGCAGCCTCGAGAGTAACACTGAAGCTTTCTTT

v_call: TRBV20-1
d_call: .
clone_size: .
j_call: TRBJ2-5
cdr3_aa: CSAMGEETQYF
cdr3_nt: TGCAGTGCTATGGGCGAGGAGACCCAGTACTTC

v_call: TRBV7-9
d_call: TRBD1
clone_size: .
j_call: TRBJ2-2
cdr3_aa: CASSSRDSYTGELFF
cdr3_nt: TGTGCCAGCAGCTCTCGGGACAGCTACACCGGGGAGCTGTTTTTT

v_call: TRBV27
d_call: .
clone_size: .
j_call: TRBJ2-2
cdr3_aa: CASSPPSGKFGGELFF
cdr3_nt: TGTGCCAGCAGTCCCCCGTCGGGGAAGTTTGGCGGGGAGCTGTTTTTT

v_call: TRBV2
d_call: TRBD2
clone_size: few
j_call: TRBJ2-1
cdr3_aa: CASLTSGRYSYNEQFF
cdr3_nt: TGTGCCAGCCTTACTAGCGGGAGATACTCCTACAATGAGCAGTTCTTC

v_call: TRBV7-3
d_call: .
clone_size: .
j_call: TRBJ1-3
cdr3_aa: CASSPMAVAGNTIYF
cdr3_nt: TGTGCCAGCAGCCCTATGGCGGTTGCTGGAAACACCATATATTTT

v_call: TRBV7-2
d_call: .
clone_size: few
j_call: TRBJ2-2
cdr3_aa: CASSLNRNTGELFF
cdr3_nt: TGTGCCAGCAGCTTAAACAGGAACACCGGGGAGCTGTTTTTT

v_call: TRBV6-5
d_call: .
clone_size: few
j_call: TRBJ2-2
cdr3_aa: CASSYSSAGELFF
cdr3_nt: TGTGCCAGCAGTTACTCTAGCGCCGGGGAGCTGTTTTTT

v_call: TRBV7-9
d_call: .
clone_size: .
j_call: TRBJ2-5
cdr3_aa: CASSFGQGQETQYF
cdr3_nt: TGTGCCAGCAGCTTTGGGCAGGGCCAAGAGACCCAGTACTTC

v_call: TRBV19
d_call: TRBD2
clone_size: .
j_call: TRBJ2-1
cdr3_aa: CASSGRGGRANEQFF
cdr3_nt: TGTGCCAGTAGTGGCCGTGGCGGGAGGGCGAATGAGCAGTTCTTC

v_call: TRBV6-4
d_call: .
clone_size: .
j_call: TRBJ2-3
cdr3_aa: CASSAGTQADTQYF
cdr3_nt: TGTGCCAGCAGCGCTGGGACACAGGCAGATACGCAGTATTTT

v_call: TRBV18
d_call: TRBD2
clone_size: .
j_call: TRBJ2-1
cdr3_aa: CASSPALKGTSGRPNEQFF
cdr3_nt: TGTGCCAGCTCACCAGCTTTGAAAGGGACTAGCGGGAGGCCCAATGAGCAGTTCTTC

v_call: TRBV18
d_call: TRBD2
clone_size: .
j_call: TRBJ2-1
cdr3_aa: CASSLMREGNEQFF
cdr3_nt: TGTGCCAGCTCACTTATGCGGGAGGGGAATGAGCAGTTCTTC